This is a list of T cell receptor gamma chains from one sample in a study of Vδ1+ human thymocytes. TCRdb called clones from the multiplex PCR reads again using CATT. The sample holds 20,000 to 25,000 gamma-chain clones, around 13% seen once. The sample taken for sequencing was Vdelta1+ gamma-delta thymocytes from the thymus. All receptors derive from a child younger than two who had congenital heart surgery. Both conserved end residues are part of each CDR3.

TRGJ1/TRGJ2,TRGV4,CATWPWHKYVYYKKLF
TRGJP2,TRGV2,CATWDGPVSSDWIKTF
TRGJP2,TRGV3,CATWDRPSAVWIKTF
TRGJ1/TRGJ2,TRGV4,CATWNSLYYKKLF
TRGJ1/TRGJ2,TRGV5,CATWDSQSNYCKKLF
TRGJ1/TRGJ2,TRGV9,CALWDVIGHKKLF
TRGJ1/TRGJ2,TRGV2,CATWDRPLIEKLF
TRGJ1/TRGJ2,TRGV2,CATWDGPRYYKKLF
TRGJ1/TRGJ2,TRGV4,CATWNGYSNYYKKLF
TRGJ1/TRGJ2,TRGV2,CATWDGLIYYKKLF
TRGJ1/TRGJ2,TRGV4,CATWDGYVKKLF
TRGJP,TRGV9,CALTRGELGKKIKVF